Listed below are T cell receptor beta chains from one sample, sequenced in a study of PD-1 blockade in classical Hodgkin lymphoma. TCRdb's copy holds only in-frame clones and misses some; the assay was immunoSEQ multiplex PCR. The table records 50,000 to 65,000 clones, 75% to 95% of them present only once. The sequenced sample was peripheral blood mononuclear cells (PBMCs), obtained before the fourth cycle of nivolumab. These receptors all come from a human donor with classical Hodgkin lymphoma. Both conserved end residues are part of each CDR3. The D gene is left open where the match is weak. Some rows have no size entry. The others give once, few or many, or a class for an expanded clone.

D,length,V,J,size,CDR3,DNA
-,11,TRBV7-9,TRBJ1-1,-,CASSLGREAFF,TGTGCCAGCAGCTTAGGACGGGAAGCTTTCTTT
TRBD1,16,TRBV27,TRBJ2-1,-,CASSLLTGGPYNEQFF,TGTGCCAGCAGTTTATTGACAGGGGGCCCCTACAATGAGCAGTTCTTC
-,12,TRBV5-5,TRBJ1-3,-,CASSFDGNTIYF,TGTGCCAGCAGCTTTGATGGAAACACCATATATTTT
TRBD1,12,TRBV5-1,TRBJ2-1,-,CASSSGQGGRFF,TGCGCCAGCAGCTCAGGACAGGGGGGCCGGTTCTTC
-,15,TRBV5-4,TRBJ2-7,-,CASSSRGGGKDEQYF,TGTGCCAGCAGCTCCCGAGGAGGGGGGAAGGACGAGCAGTACTTC
TRBD2,15,TRBV13,TRBJ2-7,-,CASSLLLAGDYEQYF,TGTGCCAGCAGCTTATTGCTAGCGGGGGACTACGAGCAGTACTTC
-,13,TRBV10-1,TRBJ2-2,-,CASSVRVSGELFF,TGCGCCAGCAGTGTCAGGGTCTCCGGGGAGCTGTTTTTT
-,15,TRBV7-9,TRBJ1-5,-,CASSFQGYSNQPQHF,TGTGCCAGCAGCTTCCAGGGTTATAGCAATCAGCCCCAGCATTTT
-,12,TRBV7-9,TRBJ1-1,-,CASSRSDISGFF,TGTGCCAGCAGCCGAAGTGACATATCGGGTTTCTTT
-,15,TRBV27,TRBJ2-1,-,CASRLGHSSYNEQFF,TGTGCCAGCAGGCTTGGACACAGCTCCTACAATGAGCAGTTCTTC
-,13,TRBV6-5,TRBJ2-7,-,CASNLPGSSEQYF,TGTGCCAGCAACCTCCCGGGGTCAAGCGAGCAGTACTTC
TRBD1,17,TRBV6-9,TRBJ2-3,-,CASSYQGAEILTDTQYF,TGTGCCAGCAGTTATCAGGGGGCCGAAATACTCACAGATACGCAGTATTTT
TRBD1,15,TRBV6-5,TRBJ1-6,-,CASRPRTGAGSPLHF,TGTGCCAGCAGGCCGAGGACAGGGGCCGGCTCACCCCTCCACTTT
TRBD1,14,TRBV19,TRBJ1-1,few,CASSADRVDTEAFF,TGTGCCAGTAGTGCCGACAGGGTGGACACTGAAGCTTTCTTT
-,12,TRBV27,TRBJ2-2,-,CASSLNTGELFF,TGTGCCAGCAGTCTGAACACCGGGGAGCTGTTTTTT
TRBD1,13,TRBV6-5,TRBJ1-1,-,CASRQGAGYEAFF,TGTGCCAGCAGACAGGGGGCCGGCTATGAAGCTTTCTTT
-,13,TRBV2,TRBJ1-6,-,CASGPRDTSPLHF,TGTGCCAGCGGTCCCCGGGACACTTCACCCCTCCACTTT
-,14,TRBV4-2,TRBJ2-3,-,CASSQGGARDTQYF,TGTGCCAGCAGCCAAGGGGGGGCAAGGGATACGCAGTATTTT
TRBD1,14,TRBV6-5,TRBJ1-2,-,CASSYGQGAGGYTF,TGTGCCAGCAGTTACGGTCAGGGGGCGGGTGGCTACACCTTC
-,14,TRBV19,TRBJ1-1,-,CASKNGLRNTEAFF,TGTGCCAGTAAAAATGGCCTGCGGAACACTGAAGCTTTCTTT
-,17,TRBV2,TRBJ2-5,-,CASSPPTPRDSQETQYF,TGTGCCAGCAGTCCCCCCACTCCCCGGGACTCGCAGGAGACCCAGTACTTC
-,13,TRBV10-3,TRBJ1-2,-,CAISEEGNYGYTF,TGTGCCATCAGTGAAGAGGGTAACTATGGCTACACCTTC
-,13,TRBV14,TRBJ1-1,-,CASSPRTADEAFF,TGTGCCAGCAGCCCACGGACAGCCGATGAAGCTTTCTTT
-,13,TRBV10-3,TRBJ1-1,-,CAISEIWEYEAFF,TGTGCCATCAGTGAGATTTGGGAATATGAAGCTTTCTTT
-,13,TRBV27,TRBJ2-1,once,CASKPSSYNEQFF,TGTGCCAGCAAACCTAGCTCCTACAATGAGCAGTTCTTC
TRBD1,15,TRBV27,TRBJ1-2,-,CASSRDRNLVNGYTF,TGTGCCAGCAGTCGGGACAGAAACCTCGTGAATGGCTACACCTTC
TRBD1,17,TRBV30,TRBJ2-5,-,CAWSAGTGLGFQETQYF,TGTGCCTGGAGTGCCGGGACAGGGCTTGGGTTCCAAGAGACCCAGTACTTC
TRBD2,18,TRBV4-1,TRBJ2-1,-,CASSQERAGGPHYNEQFF,TGCGCCAGCAGCCAAGAACGCGCGGGGGGGCCCCACTACAATGAGCAGTTCTTC